This T cell receptor (beta chain) appears in the sequencing data of a study of graft-versus-host responses after intestinal transplantation (dated by TCRdb to the early 2020s). General notes on the study: The transplants that recipients received were multivisceral, liver-intestinal, or isolated intestinal. Anti-thymocyte globulin induction was given to all recipients, followed by maintenance tacrolimus and steroids for about 3 years. After intestinal transplantation, graft-versus-host and host-versus-graft alloreactive T cell clones were followed in the graft, circulation and bone marrow using bulk TCR-beta CDR3 sequencing. Alloreactive clones were identified by sequencing pre-transplant mixed lymphocyte reaction products and comparing these products with unstimulated pre-transplant donor and recipient T cells. A cohort of more than 20 intestinal transplant recipients, including one retransplant, was enrolled, and a few patients lacking pretransplant specimens were excluded. A peak of at least 4% donor T cells among recipient peripheral blood mononuclear cells was the definition used for donor T cell macrochimerism. Samples from a few later patients were sequenced in-house on an Illumina MiSeq with MiXCR processing rather than by the commercial service. The full study reports these points: High GvH to HvG T cell clonal ratios were observed in the allografts of patients with donor T cell macrochimerism. Early after transplant, peak levels of circulating GvH clones were associated with declines in HvG clones. The conclusions were limited by the relatively low number and heterogeneity of the intestinal transplant patients. GvH clones were detected in recipient bone marrow, and some of these GvH clones were observed earlier in ileal mucosa or blood, consistent with an intestinal mucosal origin.

The protocol used for the library was the immunoSEQ multiplex PCR assay. For most patients, genomic DNA was isolated with the Qiagen DNeasy Blood and Tissue Kit and shipped frozen to Adaptive Biotechnologies for TCR sequencing. High-throughput TCR-beta CDR3 sequencing of genomic DNA from most patients was performed by Adaptive Biotechnologies. The original pipeline was this. TCR sequencing data were retrieved from Adaptive's ImmunoSEQ software for around 18 patients, whereas a few other patients were processed with MiXCR and VDJtools. To correct CD4 versus CD8 sorting errors, sequences present in both subsets at a frequency ratio below 5:1 were removed. CDR3 nucleotide sequences shared by donor and recipient were removed because the origin of these sequences could not be assigned. To be classed as alloreactive, a clone needed at least 2-fold expansion over unstimulated cells and a minimum CFSE-low frequency of 0.002% (template counts) or 0.001% (read counts). Mappable clones were those detected in sequenced pre-transplant spleen, lymph node, or MLR CFSE-low populations of the donor or recipient. The cumulative frequency of alloreactive clones was calculated as a percentage of all sequences, weighted by copy number. TCRdb mirrors the immuneACCESS table, restricted to in-frame sequences. Some clones are absent from its copies; in checked studies, under half trace to an unresolved V gene, and the reason for the others is unknown. Clone size and the V and J calls come from that table; the DNA yielded D and trimming. This sample is represented by around 90,000 clones; around 90% of them were singletons. The ten largest clones take up roughly 0.07% of the sample.

With regard to this clone: What antigen it recognizes has not been identified. Qualities for individual bases were not recorded, and no much larger clone is one base off.

The germline V gene yields MGHRA for CDR1 and YSYEKL for CDR2. Counted from cysteine to phenylalanine, this CDR3 has 14 amino acids. Only the CDR3 region is kept as DNA, spanning 42 bases read in frame from base 1. Relative to germline, V is 1 base shorter and J is 2 bases shorter, with 8 bases between their ends. In the paper's terms, the time point label means: cells obtained before transplantation from donor or recipient. CD3+CD4+ and CD3+CD8+ populations were FACS-sorted from unstimulated pre-transplant donor and recipient cells taken from spleen or lymph nodes. The chain was built from TRBV4-1 and TRBJ2-5, with TRBD2 tentatively as D gene (6 bases match). This sample comprised unstimulated CD8+ T cells sorted from spleen or lymph node cells, obtained before transplant. This TCR was recovered from a human donor who was the organ donor for an intestinal transplant. At the DNA level, the sequence is TGCGCCAGCAGCCAAGCGGCGGGACAAGAGACCCAGTACTTC. It encodes CASSQAAGQETQYF.